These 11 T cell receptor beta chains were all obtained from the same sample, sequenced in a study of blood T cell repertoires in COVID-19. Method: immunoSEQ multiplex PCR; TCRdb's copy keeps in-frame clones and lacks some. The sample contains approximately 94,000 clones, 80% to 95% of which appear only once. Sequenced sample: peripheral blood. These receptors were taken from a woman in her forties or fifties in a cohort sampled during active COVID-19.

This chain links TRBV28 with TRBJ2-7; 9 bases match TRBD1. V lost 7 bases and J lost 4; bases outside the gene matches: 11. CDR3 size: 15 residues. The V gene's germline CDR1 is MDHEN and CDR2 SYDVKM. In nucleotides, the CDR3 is TGTGCCAGCAACATTGGGGGACAGGGAGGATACGAGCAGTACTTC. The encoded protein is CASNIGGQGGYEQYF.

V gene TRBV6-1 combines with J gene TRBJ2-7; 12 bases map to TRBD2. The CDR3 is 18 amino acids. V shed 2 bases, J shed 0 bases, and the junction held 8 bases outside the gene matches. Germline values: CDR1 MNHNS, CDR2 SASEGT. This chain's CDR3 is CASSEFGLAGLTSYEQYF. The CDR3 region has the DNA TGTGCCAGCAGTGAATTTGGACTAGCGGGACTAACCTCCTACGAGCAGTACTTC.

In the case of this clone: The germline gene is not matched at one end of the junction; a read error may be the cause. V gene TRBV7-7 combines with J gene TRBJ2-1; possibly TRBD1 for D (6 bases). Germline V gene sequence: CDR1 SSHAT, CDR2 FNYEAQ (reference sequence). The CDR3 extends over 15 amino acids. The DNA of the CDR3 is TGTGCTAGCAGCTTAGTAGGGGGCTCCTACAATGAGCAGTTCTTC. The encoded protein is CASSLVGGSYNEQFF. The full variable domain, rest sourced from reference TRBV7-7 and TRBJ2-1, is GAGVSQSPRYKVTKRGQDVTLRCDPISSHATLYWYQQALGQGPEFLTYFNYEAQPDKSGLPSDRFSAERPEGSISTLTIQRTEQRDSAMYRCASSLVGGSYNEQFFGPGTRLTVL.

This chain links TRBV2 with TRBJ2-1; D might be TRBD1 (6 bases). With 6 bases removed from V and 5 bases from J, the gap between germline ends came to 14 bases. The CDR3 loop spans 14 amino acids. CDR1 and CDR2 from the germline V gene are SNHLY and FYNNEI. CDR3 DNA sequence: TGTGCCAGCAGCGAGGACAGTTCAAACAATGAGCAGTTCTTC. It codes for CASSEDSSNNEQFF.

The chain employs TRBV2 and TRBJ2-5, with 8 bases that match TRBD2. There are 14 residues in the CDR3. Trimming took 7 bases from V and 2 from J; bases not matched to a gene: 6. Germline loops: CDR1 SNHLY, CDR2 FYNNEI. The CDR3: CASTGTSWQETQYF. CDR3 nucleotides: TGTGCCAGCACCGGGACTAGTTGGCAAGAGACCCAGTACTTC.

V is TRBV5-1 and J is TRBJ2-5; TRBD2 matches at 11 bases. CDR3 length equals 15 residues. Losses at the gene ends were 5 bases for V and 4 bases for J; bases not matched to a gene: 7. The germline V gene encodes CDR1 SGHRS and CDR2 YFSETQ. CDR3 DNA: TGCGCCAGCAGTTTTGGGACTAGCGGCAGAGAGACCCAGTACTTC. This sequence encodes CASSFGTSGRETQYF.

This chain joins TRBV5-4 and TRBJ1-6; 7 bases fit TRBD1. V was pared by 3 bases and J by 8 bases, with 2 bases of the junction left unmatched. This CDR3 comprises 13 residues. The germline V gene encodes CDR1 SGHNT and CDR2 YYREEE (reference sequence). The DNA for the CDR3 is TGTGCCAGCAGCTCCCAGGGGGATTCACCCCTCCACTTT. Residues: CASSSQGDSPLHF. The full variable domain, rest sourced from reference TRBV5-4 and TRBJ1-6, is ETGVTQSPTHLIKTRGQQVTLRCSSQSGHNTVSWYQQALGQGPQFIFQYYREEENGRGNFPPRFSGLQFPNYSSELNVNALELDDSALYLCASSSQGDSPLHFGNGTRLTVT.

The CDR3 spells CASSPPVSSDTQYF. For the CDR3, the DNA is TGTGCCAGCTCACCCCCGGTCTCTTCAGATACGCAGTATTTT. V gene TRBV18 combines with J gene TRBJ2-3, with D unresolved. Germline CDR1 KGHSH, CDR2 LQKENI. Trimming shortened V by 3 bases and J by 4 bases, and 11 bases separated the two germline ends. This CDR3 comprises 14 residues.

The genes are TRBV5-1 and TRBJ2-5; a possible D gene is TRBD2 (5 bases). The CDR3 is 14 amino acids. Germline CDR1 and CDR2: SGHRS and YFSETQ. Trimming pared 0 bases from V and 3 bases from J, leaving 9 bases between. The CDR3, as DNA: TGCGCCAGCAGCTTGGGGCAGGAGGAAGAGACCCAGTACTTC. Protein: CASSLGQEEETQYF.

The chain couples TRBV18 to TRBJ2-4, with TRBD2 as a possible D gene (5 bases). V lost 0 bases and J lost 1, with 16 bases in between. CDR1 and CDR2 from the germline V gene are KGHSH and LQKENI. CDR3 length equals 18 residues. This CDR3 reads CASSPPASWGEAKNIQYF. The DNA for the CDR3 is TGTGCCAGCTCACCACCTGCATCTTGGGGAGAGGCCAAAAACATTCAGTACTTC.

CDR3 in DNA: TGTGCCAGCAGGACCACAGGGGAGACAGATACGCAGTATTTT. Its protein is CASRTTGETDTQYF. The genes are TRBV27 and TRBJ2-3, with 7 nucleotides matching TRBD1. This CDR3 has 14 amino acids. Germline lookup yields CDR1 MNHEY and CDR2 SMNVEV (reference sequence). With 6 bases clipped from V and 3 bases from J, the junction kept 6 bases outside the gene matches.